This passage covers 17 T cell receptor beta chains from one sample sequenced in a study of blood T cell repertoires in COVID-19. Clones were read by immunoSEQ multiplex PCR, and TCRdb kept only the in-frame ones, dropping some. The sample has 250,000 to 300,000 clones, 70% to 75% seen once. The sequencing input was peripheral blood. All receptors derive from a woman aged 80 or over with acute or convalescent COVID-19.

J is TRBJ2-1 and V is TRBV7-7; TRBD1 agrees at 9 bases. Germline lookup yields CDR1 SSHAT and CDR2 FNYEAQ (reference sequence). This CDR3 contains 16 residues. The V segment lost 5 bases and the J segment 6 bases; nucleotides outside the gene matches: 11. The CDR3 DNA sequence: TGTGCCAGCAGCCCTACCGTCGGGACAGGGCCCAATGAGCAGTTCTTC. The encoded protein is CASSPTVGTGPNEQFF.

The V and J genes are TRBV7-9 and TRBJ1-2; 8 bases fit TRBD1. Germline V gives CDR1 SEHNR, CDR2 FQNEAQ (reference sequence). V lost 0 bases and J lost 4; bases outside the gene matches: 1. The CDR3 spans 14 residues. The CDR3 DNA sequence: TGTGCCAGCAGCTTAGCGCAGGGGGCCTATGGCTACACCTTC. As protein: CASSLAQGAYGYTF.

This clone has a handful of counts. The gene calls are TRBV6-6 and TRBJ2-7, with D unresolved. Per the germline V gene, CDR1 is MNHNY and CDR2 is SVGAGI (reference sequence). There are 14 residues in the CDR3. V was shortened by 7 bases and J by 1 base, with 14 bases between the two germline ends. CDR3 bases: TGTGCCAGCACCAACTCGGGTCTTTCCTACGAGCAGTACTTC. Residues: CASTNSGLSYEQYF.

The chain carries TRBV24-1 and TRBJ1-5; TRBD1 aligns across 8 bases. Losses at the gene ends were 3 bases for V and 4 bases for J; bases not matched to a gene: 7. The CDR3 is made up of 16 amino acids. Looked up from germline, CDR1 is KGHDR and CDR2 is SFDVKD. CDR3 protein: CATSDDGQGGNQPQHF. The CDR3 DNA reads TGTGCCACCAGTGATGATGGACAGGGAGGGAATCAGCCCCAGCATTTT.

The CDR3 bases are TGTGCCAGCAGTGAAGCGAAGGGGGGGCGCGGGCGCTACACCTTC. It translates to CASSEAKGGRGRYTF. The V call is TRBV2, the J call TRBJ1-2; D might be TRBD1 (6 bases). The V end lost 0 bases, the J end lost 9 bases, and 17 bases lay between the germline ends. Germline V gene lookup returns CDR1 SNHLY and CDR2 FYNNEI. This CDR3 region has 15 residues. Using reference TRBV2 and TRBJ1-2 for the parts outside the CDR3, the full variable domain is EPEVTQTPSHQVTQMGQEVILRCVPISNHLYFYWYRQILGQKVEFLVSFYNNEISEKSEIFDDQFSVERPDGSNFTLKIRSTKLEDSAMYFCASSEAKGGRGRYTFGSGTRLTVV.

The J gene is TRBJ2-7, the V gene TRBV12-3 or TRBV12-4; 8 bases line up with TRBD1. Trimming at V came to 8 bases and at J to 5 bases, leaving 8 bases not matched to a gene. The CDR3 has 13 amino acids. Written as DNA, the CDR3 is TGTGCCAGCGCTACCGGGACAGGTCACGAGCAGTACTTC. Translation gives CASATGTGHEQYF.

The chain has TRBV27 and TRBJ2-5; D may be TRBD2 (5 bases). V was pared by 6 bases and J by 5 bases, with 19 bases between. CDR3 size: 15 residues. The germline V gene has CDR1 MNHEY and CDR2 SMNVEV (reference sequence). The CDR3 spells CASSELRGAKETQYF. CDR3 nucleotides: TGTGCCAGCAGCGAGCTACGGGGAGCCAAGGAGACCCAGTACTTC.

The chain uses TRBV5-1 and TRBJ1-2; maybe TRBD1 (5 bases). The germline V gene encodes CDR1 SGHRS and CDR2 YFSETQ. Trimming took 4 bases from V and 7 from J, leaving 20 bases between them. The length of the CDR3 is 15 residues. CDR3 bases: TGCGCCAGCAGCCAAGGACGGGGGTCGGCCAGTGGCTACACCTTC. Protein sequence: CASSQGRGSASGYTF.

This chain connects TRBV6-4 to TRBJ2-7, with D perhaps matching TRBD1 (5 bases). CDR1 and CDR2 from the germline V gene are MRHNA and SNTAGT. The CDR3 loop spans 14 amino acids. Trimming cost V 5 bases and J 2 bases, with 13 bases left between them. The CDR3 nucleotides are TGTGCCAGCAGTCCACAGGAAGGGGCCTACGAGCAGTACTTC. Protein: CASSPQEGAYEQYF.

The chain employs TRBV5-1 and TRBJ1-4, with D perhaps TRBD1 (6 bases). The germline V gene encodes CDR1 SGHRS and CDR2 YFSETQ. V was trimmed by 0 bases and J by 8 bases, leaving 14 bases between them. CDR3 length equals 15 residues. The DNA for the CDR3 is TGCGCCAGCAGCTTGGAGGGGGGGCTGGTGGAAAAACTGTTTTTT. Its translation is CASSLEGGLVEKLFF. Variable domain in full (rest from reference TRBV5-1 and TRBJ1-4): KAGVTQTPRYLIKTRGQQVTLSCSPISGHRSVSWYQQTPGQGLQFLFEYFSETQRNKGNFPGRFSGRQFSNSRSEMNVSTLELGDSALYLCASSLEGGLVEKLFFGSGTQLSVL.

The gene calls are TRBV7-9 and TRBJ1-1; the match to TRBD1 covers 9 bases. CDR1 SEHNR and CDR2 FQNEAQ come from the germline V gene (reference sequence). V lost 1 base and J lost 5; bases outside the gene matches: 5. The CDR3 length is 15 residues. The CDR3 loop reads CASSLVGTGSTEAFF. The DNA of the CDR3 is TGTGCCAGCAGCTTAGTGGGGACAGGGAGTACTGAAGCTTTCTTT.

This clone is a singleton in its sample. The chain recombines TRBV18 with TRBJ2-7; TRBD1 agrees at 9 bases. Germline V CDR1 and CDR2: KGHSH, LQKENI. CDR3 length equals 17 residues. The trim removed 1 base at V and 6 bases at J, leaving 13 bases unmatched. The CDR3 loop is CASSPLSGQGSVGEQYF. The CDR3 coding sequence is TGTGCCAGCTCACCACTCTCCGGACAGGGGAGTGTCGGCGAGCAGTACTTC.

This clone was detected only once. The chain employs TRBV5-1 and TRBJ1-1, with no clear D. From germline, CDR1 is SGHRS and CDR2 YFSETQ. The CDR3 has 13 residues. V was cut by 4 bases and J by 3 bases, with 10 bases left in between. The CDR3 region is CASSTIGDTEAFF. The CDR3 nucleotides read TGCGCCAGCAGCACCATCGGGGACACTGAAGCTTTCTTT.

This clone appeared once. J is TRBJ2-5 and V is TRBV19, with D possibly matching TRBD2 (5 bases). Between the trimmed V and J ends, which lost 4 bases and 2 bases, there was a span of 11 bases. Germline V lookup: CDR1 LNHDA, CDR2 SQIVND (reference sequence). The CDR3 runs to 14 residues. DNA for the CDR3: TGTGCCAGTAGTACCCCCGGGGAACAAGAGACCCAGTACTTC. Its translation: CASSTPGEQETQYF.

This clone turned up a few times. This sequence joins TRBV19 and TRBJ2-7, with D perhaps matching TRBD1 (6 bases). The CDR3 totals 16 residues. V lost 5 bases, J lost 3 bases, and 20 bases lay in between. Germline CDR1 reads LNHDA; CDR2 reads SQIVND (reference sequence). This CDR3 is CASSELRTVPIYEQYF. The DNA of the CDR3 is TGTGCCAGTAGTGAGCTAAGGACAGTTCCAATCTACGAGCAGTACTTC.

This clone appeared a single time. This rearrangement joins TRBV19 to TRBJ1-2; unclear D gene. The CDR3 sequence is 12 residues long. Germline CDR1 is LNHDA and CDR2 is SQIVND (reference sequence). V was trimmed by 2 bases and J by 5 bases, leaving 6 bases between them. The CDR3 sequence is CASSITEYGYTF. For the CDR3, the DNA is TGTGCCAGTAGTATAACGGAGTATGGCTACACCTTC. Combining the CDR3 with reference TRBV19 and TRBJ1-2 gives the whole variable domain DGGITQSPKYLFRKEGQNVTLSCEQNLNHDAMYWYRQDPGQGLRLIYYSQIVNDFQKGDIAEGYSVSREKKESFPLTVTSAQKNPTAFYLCASSITEYGYTFGSGTRLTVV.

The rearrangement links TRBV19 to TRBJ2-1; 11 bases align to TRBD2. CDR1 and CDR2 (germline): LNHDA, SQIVND (reference sequence). The CDR3 loop spans 15 amino acids. The V segment lost 3 bases and the J segment 10 bases; nucleotides outside the gene matches: 8. DNA for the CDR3: TGTGCCAGTAGTATTGGGGGGACTAGCGGTGGCGAGCAGTTCTTC. The encoded protein is CASSIGGTSGGEQFF. Full variable domain (missing parts from reference TRBV19 and TRBJ2-1): DGGITQSPKYLFRKEGQNVTLSCEQNLNHDAMYWYRQDPGQGLRLIYYSQIVNDFQKGDIAEGYSVSREKKESFPLTVTSAQKNPTAFYLCASSIGGTSGGEQFFGPGTRLTVL.